These 10 T cell receptor beta chains were all obtained from the same sample, sequenced in a study of blood T cell repertoires in COVID-19. The assay was immunoSEQ multiplex PCR, and TCRdb's table has in-frame clones only and misses some. The sample contains fewer than 350,000 clones, around 85% of which appear only once. The specimen sequenced was peripheral blood. These receptors originate from a woman under 40 with COVID-19, enrolled during active disease.

This clone was counted between two and nine times. For the CDR3, the DNA is TGTGCCAGCAGCGAAGTCAAGAGCTCCTATAATTCACCCCTCCACTTT. Protein product: CASSEVKSSYNSPLHF. V is TRBV9 and J is TRBJ1-6; D gene unclear. Germline CDR1 is SGDLS and CDR2 is YYNGEE. V lost 3 bases to trimming and J lost 0 bases, with 10 bases between them. The CDR3 runs to 16 residues.

This chain joins TRBV27 and TRBJ1-5; 7 nucleotides agree with TRBD1. Germline V gives CDR1 MNHEY, CDR2 SMNVEV (reference sequence). V trimming: 6 bases; J trimming: 5 bases; junction bases outside the gene matches: 7. The CDR3 runs 14 residues. In DNA form, the CDR3 reads TGTGCCAGCAGCCTGAGACAGGGTTATCAGCCCCAGCATTTT. As protein: CASSLRQGYQPQHF.

V gene TRBV5-8 combines with J gene TRBJ1-1, with unresolved D. CDR1 is SGHTS and CDR2 is YDEGEE in the germline V gene. This CDR3 has 13 amino acids. The V gene lost 1 base and the J gene lost 1 base, with 5 bases spanning the gap. The CDR3 sequence: CASSLLRNTEAFF. Written as DNA, the CDR3 is TGTGCCAGCAGCTTGCTCCGGAACACTGAAGCTTTCTTT.

In the case of this clone: Other DNA sequences of this sample code for an identical CDR3. The V call is TRBV3-1 (or the pseudogene TRBV3-2), the J call TRBJ2-7; no clear D gene. The length of the CDR3 is 11 residues. V was pared by 3 bases and J by 4 bases, with 4 bases between. The germline gives CDR1 LGHDT, CDR2 YNNKEL (reference sequence). The CDR3 nucleotides are TGTGCCAGCAGCCAGGCTTACGAGCAGTACTTC. As protein: CASSQAYEQYF.

DNA for the CDR3: TGTGCCAGCTCACGCCCGGGACAGGGTGGCACCATATATTTT. Protein sequence: CASSRPGQGGTIYF. J is TRBJ1-3 and V is TRBV18, with 9 bases identical to TRBD1. The CDR3 has 14 amino acids. Germline-derived CDR1 and CDR2 are KGHSH and LQKENI. V was pared by 4 bases and J by 9 bases, with 7 bases of the junction left unmatched.

The chain links TRBV7-9 to TRBJ2-5; D gene uncertain. The CDR3 consists of 13 residues. V lost 2 bases and J lost 2, with 6 bases in between. From germline, CDR1 is SEHNR and CDR2 FQNEAQ (reference sequence). CDR3: CASSLPRQETQYF. DNA for the CDR3: TGTGCCAGCAGCTTACCCAGGCAAGAGACCCAGTACTTC.

The chain couples TRBV7-9 to TRBJ2-7, with 8 bases identical to TRBD2. The germline CDR1 and CDR2 sequences are SEHNR and FQNEAQ (reference sequence). Trimming took 4 bases from V and 0 from J; bases not matched to a gene: 5. The CDR3 runs 15 residues. CDR3 in amino acids: CASSSSSGFSYEQYF. The CDR3 DNA follows: TGTGCCAGCAGCTCTTCTAGCGGGTTCTCCTACGAGCAGTACTTC.

The chain couples TRBV12-3 or TRBV12-4 to TRBJ2-5; 9 bases agree with TRBD2. Losses at the gene ends were 6 bases for V and 5 bases for J; bases not matched to a gene: 4. The CDR3 consists of 13 residues. CDR3 region: CASRGAGGETQYF. CDR3 in DNA: TGTGCCAGCAGGGGAGCGGGGGGTGAGACCCAGTACTTC.

This clone has more than one count but fewer than ten. This chain links TRBV28 with TRBJ1-2; 8 nucleotides agree with TRBD1. V lost 3 bases to trimming and J lost 7 bases; unmatched junction nucleotides: 7. This CDR3 spans 14 amino acids. Germline assignment: CDR1 MDHEN and CDR2 SYDVKM. The CDR3 nucleotides read TGTGCCAGCAGTTTCTCCAGGGGGCGCTTTGGCTACACCTTC. Protein: CASSFSRGRFGYTF.

This chain connects TRBV20-1 to TRBJ1-1; no reliable D call. The V and J ends lost 5 bases and 9 bases respectively, with 13 bases between them. The CDR3 runs to 11 residues. The V gene's germline CDR1 is DFQATT and CDR2 SNEGSKA (reference sequence). The CDR3 nucleotides read TGCAGTGCTCATTTAGGAGGGAAAGCTTTCTTT. It yields the protein CSAHLGGKAFF.